This T cell receptor beta chain was recorded in a study of blood T cell repertoires in COVID-19. Background on the study: Acute and convalescent COVID-19 samples came from the United States, Italy and Spain. Nucleic acid was either cDNA or gDNA, and it came from T cells, B-cell-depleted T cells, or PBMCs.

In the original workflow: Using reference gene primer amplification, nucleated cell counts were estimated. Clones were read by immunoSEQ multiplex PCR, and TCRdb kept only the in-frame ones, dropping some. D and trimming were read from the DNA, whereas the V and J calls and clone size are those reported in that table. The top ten clones hold more than 4% of a sample with approximately 80,000 clones, around 87% of them seen once. The CDR3 loop spans 17 amino acids. After removal of 1 base from V and 1 base from J, the junction contained 9 bases not matched to a gene. In germline, CDR1 is SGHVS, CDR2 FQNEAQ.

This sequence originates from a man aged 35-49 years with acute or convalescent COVID-19. The V and J genes are TRBV7-8 and TRBJ1-1; 7 bases map to TRBD1. The sample comprised peripheral blood. The CDR3 DNA is TGTGCCAGCAGCTTAGAACAGGGGTATTCCAAGAACACTGAAGCTTTCTTT. Translated, it gives CASSLEQGYSKNTEAFF.